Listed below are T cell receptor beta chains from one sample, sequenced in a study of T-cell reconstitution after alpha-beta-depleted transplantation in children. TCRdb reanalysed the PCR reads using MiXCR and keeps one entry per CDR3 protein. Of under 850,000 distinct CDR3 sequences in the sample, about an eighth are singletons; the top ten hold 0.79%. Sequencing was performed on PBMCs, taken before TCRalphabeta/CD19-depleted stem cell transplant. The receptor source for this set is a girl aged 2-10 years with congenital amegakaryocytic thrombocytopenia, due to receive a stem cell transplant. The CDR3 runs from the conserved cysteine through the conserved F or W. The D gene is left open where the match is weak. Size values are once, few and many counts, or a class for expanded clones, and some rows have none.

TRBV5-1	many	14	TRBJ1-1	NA	TGCGCCAGCAGCTTGGACAGTATGAACACTGAAGCTTTCTTT	CASSLDSMNTEAFF
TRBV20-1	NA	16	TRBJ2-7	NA	TGCAGTGCTAGAGATCGGGACACCCACCCGATCGACGAGCAGTACTTC	CSARDRDTHPIDEQYF
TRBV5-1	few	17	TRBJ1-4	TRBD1	TGCGCCAGCAGCCTGTCTACGGTTCGAGGGGGCGACGAAAAACTGTTTTTT	CASSLSTVRGGDEKLFF
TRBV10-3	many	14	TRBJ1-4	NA	TGTGCCATCAAGCAAAGCGGGGCTAATGAAAAACTGTTTTTT	CAIKQSGANEKLFF
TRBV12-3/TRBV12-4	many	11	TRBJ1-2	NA	TGTGCCAGCACCCAGGGCTATGGCTACACCTTC	CASTQGYGYTF
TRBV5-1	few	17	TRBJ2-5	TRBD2	TGCGCCAGCCGACCGGGACTAGCGGGAGGGCCGGCAGAGACCCAGTACTTC	CASRPGLAGGPAETQYF
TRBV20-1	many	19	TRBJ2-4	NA	TGCAGTGCTAGAGTTGTCCGGCAGGGAAGAAGTCGTGCCAAAAACATTCAGTACTTC	CSARVVRQGRSRAKNIQYF
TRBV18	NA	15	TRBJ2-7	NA	TGTGCCAGCTCACCCGGGTCTGAGCGCTCCTACGAGCAGTACTTC	CASSPGSERSYEQYF
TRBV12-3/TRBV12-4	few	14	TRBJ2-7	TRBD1	TGTGCCAGCAGTGGCCGGGACAGGGAGTACGAGCAGTACTTC	CASSGRDREYEQYF
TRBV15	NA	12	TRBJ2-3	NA	TGTGCCACCCGCGCTATCGCAGATACGCAGTATTTT	CATRAIADTQYF
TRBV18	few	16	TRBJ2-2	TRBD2	TGTGCCAGCTCACCACCTCGGGAGGGCCGCACCGGGGAGCTGTTTTTT	CASSPPREGRTGELFF
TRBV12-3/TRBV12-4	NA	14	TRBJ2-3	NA	TGTGCCAGCAGTTCAATTTGGGACACAGATACGCAGTATTTT	CASSSIWDTDTQYF
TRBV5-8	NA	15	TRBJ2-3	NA	TGTGCCAGCAGCCGGTCAACTGACCCGCAAGATACGCAGTATTTT	CASSRSTDPQDTQYF
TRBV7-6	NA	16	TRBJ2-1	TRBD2	TGTGCCAGCAGCCCTCGACTAGCGGGAGGTGTAGGTGAGCAGTTCTTC	CASSPRLAGGVGEQFF
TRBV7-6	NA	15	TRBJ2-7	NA	TGTGCCAGCAGCTTAGATGGAAGGGTTAGTAACGAGCAGTACTTC	CASSLDGRVSNEQYF
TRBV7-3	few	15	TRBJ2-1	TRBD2	TGTGCCAGCAGCTTAACCCCAGCGGGATCGGGAGAGCAGTTCTTC	CASSLTPAGSGEQFF
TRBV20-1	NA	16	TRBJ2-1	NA	TGCAGTGCTACTCCCGGAGACAGGAGCTCCTACAATGAGCAGTTCTTC	CSATPGDRSSYNEQFF
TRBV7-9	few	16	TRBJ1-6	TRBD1	TGTGCCAGCAGCCCACCCCTGACAGGGTTGGGTTCACCCCTCCACTTT	CASSPPLTGLGSPLHF
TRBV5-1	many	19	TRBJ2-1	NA	TGCGCCAGCAGCCTACATAACTATGCCGGGACCCCATCCTACAATGAGCAGTTCTTC	CASSLHNYAGTPSYNEQFF
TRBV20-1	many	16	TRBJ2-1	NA	TGCAGTGCTAGGGCGGGTACCATGGCGTATGGCAATGAGCAGTTCTTC	CSARAGTMAYGNEQFF
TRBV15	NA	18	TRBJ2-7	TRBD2	TGTACCACCAGCGCCGTTGGGCTAGCGGGAGGGTTCTACCACGAGCAGTACTTC	CTTSAVGLAGGFYHEQYF
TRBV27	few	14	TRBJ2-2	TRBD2	TGTGCCAGCAGAGAGACTAGCGGGGGTGGGGAGCTGTTTTTT	CASRETSGGGELFF
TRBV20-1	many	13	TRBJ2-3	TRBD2	TGCAGTGCTGCGCACCCGACTAGCGATACGCAGTATTTT	CSAAHPTSDTQYF
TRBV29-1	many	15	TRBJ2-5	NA	TGCAGCGTTGAAGATATACGCTCAAACGGGGAGACCCAGTACTTC	CSVEDIRSNGETQYF
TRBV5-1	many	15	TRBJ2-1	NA	TGCGCCAGCAGCTTTATGGGTGGCTCCTACAATGAGCAGTTCTTC	CASSFMGGSYNEQFF
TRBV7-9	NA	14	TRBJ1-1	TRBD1	TGTGCCAGCAGCTTACAGGGACAGGGGGCCGAAGCTTTCTTT	CASSLQGQGAEAFF
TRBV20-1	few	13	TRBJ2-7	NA	TGCAGTGCTAGCGGGCAGACTACCTACGAGCAGTACTTC	CSASGQTTYEQYF
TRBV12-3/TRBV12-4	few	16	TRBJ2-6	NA	TGTGCCAGCACTGGGGCAACGAAGACCGGGGCCAACGTCCTGACTTTC	CASTGATKTGANVLTF
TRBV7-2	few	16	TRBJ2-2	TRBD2	TGTGCCAGCAGCTCCTATAGCGGGAGGGCCGCCGGGGAGCTGTTTTTT	CASSSYSGRAAGELFF
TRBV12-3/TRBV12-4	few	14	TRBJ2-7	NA	TGTGCCAGCACCCAACGGGTGCCCTCCTACGAGCAGTACTTC	CASTQRVPSYEQYF
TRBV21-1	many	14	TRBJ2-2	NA	TGTGCCAGCAGCAAAGAGGTCAGCACCGGGGAGCTGTTTTTT	CASSKEVSTGELFF
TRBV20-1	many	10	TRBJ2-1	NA	TGCAGTGCTAGTCTGGGCGAGCAGTTCTTC	CSASLGEQFF
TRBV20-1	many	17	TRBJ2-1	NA	TGCAGTGCCGATGTAGTAACCGGGGGTAGCTCCTACAATGAGCAGTTCTTC	CSADVVTGGSSYNEQFF
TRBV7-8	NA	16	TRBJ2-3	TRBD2	TGTGCCAGCAGGCTAGAATCTGGGACTAGCAGGGATACGCAGTATTTT	CASRLESGTSRDTQYF
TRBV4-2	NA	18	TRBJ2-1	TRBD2	TGTGCCAGCAGCCAGGATAGACTAGCGGGAGGACCCTACAATGAGCAGTTCTTC	CASSQDRLAGGPYNEQFF
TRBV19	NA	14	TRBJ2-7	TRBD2	TGTGCCAGTAGCGGGACTAGCGGGAGGTCTGAGCAGTACTTC	CASSGTSGRSEQYF
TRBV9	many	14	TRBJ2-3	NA	TGTGCCAGCAGCGTAGGGGGTGGAGGCGATACGCAGTATTTT	CASSVGGGGDTQYF
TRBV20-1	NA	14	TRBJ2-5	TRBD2	TGCAGTGCGAGACTAGCGGGAGTGCCAGAGACCCAGTACTTC	CSARLAGVPETQYF
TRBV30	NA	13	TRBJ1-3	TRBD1	TGTGCCTGGACGACAGGGTCTGGAAACACCATATATTTT	CAWTTGSGNTIYF
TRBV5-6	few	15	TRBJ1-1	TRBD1	TGTGCCAGCAGCGTCGGGACAGGGTTTTACACTGAAGCTTTCTTT	CASSVGTGFYTEAFF
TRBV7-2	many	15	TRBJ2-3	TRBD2	TGTGCCAGCAGCCATTATAGCGGGAGCGCAGATACGCAGTATTTT	CASSHYSGSADTQYF
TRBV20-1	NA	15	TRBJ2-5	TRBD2	TGCAGTGCTAGAGTCCCAGCGGGAGGGAAAGAGACCCAGTACTTC	CSARVPAGGKETQYF
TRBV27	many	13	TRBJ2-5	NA	TGTGCCAGCAGTTTCCACAGGCAAGAGACCCAGTACTTC	CASSFHRQETQYF
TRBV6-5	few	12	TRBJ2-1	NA	TGTGCCAGCAGAAGCAGGGTAGGTGAGCAGTTCTTC	CASRSRVGEQFF